These 18 T cell receptor beta chains were sequenced from one sample in a study of breast tumors, draining lymph nodes, adjacent tissues. MiXCR was run by TCRdb on the multiplex PCR reads, yielding one entry per CDR3 protein. The repertoire consists of some 150,000 distinct CDR3 sequences, with 20% to 25% occurring once and the leading ten covering about 2.4%. Samples came from axillary lymph nodes draining the breast cancer. Sequenced sample: axillary lymph node tissue. These receptors were collected from a female donor with breast cancer. Some clones in this sample may be carry-over from other donors' samples.

The V call is TRBV19, the J call TRBJ1-5, with 9 bases that match TRBD1. The germline CDR1 and CDR2 sequences are LNHDA and SQIVND (reference sequence). This CDR3 has 16 amino acids. J lost 6 bases, V lost 3 bases, and 9 bases had no gene match. The CDR3 nucleotides read TGTGCCAGTAGTATTAAGGGACAGGGATTGATTCAGCCCCAGCATTTT. It yields the protein CASSIKGQGLIQPQHF.

This clonotype showed up many times. CDR3 DNA sequence: TGTGCCAGCACCGAGACAGGGGGCAATCAGCCCCAGCATTTT. It encodes CASTETGGNQPQHF. The genes are TRBV12-3 or TRBV12-4 and TRBJ1-5, with TRBD1 matching 8 bases. The CDR3 runs 14 residues. J gave up 2 bases and V 7 bases, and 4 bases lay outside the gene matches.

This clonotype occurred many times. V gene TRBV7-3 combines with J gene TRBJ2-3, with TRBD2 identical over 9 bases. Germline V gene data show CDR1 as SGHTA and CDR2 as FQGTGA. The V and J ends lost 3 bases and 4 bases, in that order; junction bases with no gene match: 2. This CDR3 is 14 amino acids long. Written as DNA, the CDR3 is TGTGCCAGCAGCTTGGGACTAGCCGCAGATACGCAGTATTTT. It yields the protein CASSLGLAADTQYF.

This clonotype has ten or more counts. J is TRBJ2-1 and V is TRBV4-1; 10 bases agree with TRBD2. Looked up from germline, CDR1 is MGHRA and CDR2 is YSYEKL. The ends lost 5 bases at V and 1 base at J; junction bases unmatched: 2. CDR3 length equals 15 residues. Here the CDR3 reads CASSSGRGSYNEQFF. CDR3 nucleotide sequence: TGCGCCAGCAGCAGCGGGAGGGGTTCCTACAATGAGCAGTTCTTC.

This clonotype was found many times. This chain joins TRBV18 and TRBJ2-5; D gene ambiguous. Trimming cost V 3 bases and J 3 bases, with 11 bases left between them. This CDR3 comprises 14 residues. Germline CDR1 is KGHSH and CDR2 is LQKENI. The CDR3 DNA reads as TGTGCCAGCTCACCGCCCCTACCTGAAGAGACCCAGTACTTC. The encoded protein is CASSPPLPEETQYF.

The gene calls are TRBV2 and TRBJ2-5; 11 bases align to TRBD2. This CDR3 spans 15 amino acids. The germline gives CDR1 SNHLY, CDR2 FYNNEI. V shed 4 bases, J shed 8 bases, and the junction held 9 bases outside the gene matches. The chain's CDR3 is CASSVPGLAANTQYF. For the CDR3, the DNA is TGTGCCAGCAGTGTCCCGGGACTAGCGGCAAACACCCAGTACTTC.

This clonotype was counted many times. A much larger clone lies a single base off, so this may be a read error. The rearrangement links TRBV2 to TRBJ1-2; 8 bases are shared with TRBD1. V gave up 4 bases and J gave up 4 bases; unmatched junction bases: 2. Per the germline V gene, CDR1 is SNHLY and CDR2 is FYNNEI. The CDR3 runs to 13 residues. The chain's CDR3 is CASSGTGSYGYTF. In nucleotides, the CDR3 is TGTGCCAGCAGTGGGACAGGGAGCTATGGCTACACCTTC.

In its sample, this clonotype was seen many times. This chain uses TRBV7-2 with TRBJ2-1; D gene unclear. Per the germline V gene, CDR1 is SGHTA and CDR2 is FQGNSA. The CDR3 has 12 amino acids. The V end was cut by 5 bases, the J end by 7 bases, with 9 bases between. CDR3 region: CASSPAGNEQFF. For the CDR3, the DNA is TGTGCCAGCAGCCCAGCCGGGAATGAGCAGTTCTTC.

This clonotype was detected ten times or more. CDR3 residues: CASSQEKNTQYF. The DNA for the CDR3 is TGTGCCAGCAGCCAAGAGAAAAATACGCAGTATTTT. This chain uses TRBV3-1 with TRBJ2-3; no firm D call. This CDR3 contains 12 residues. V was trimmed by 0 bases and J by 7 bases, leaving 5 bases between them. CDR1 LGHDT and CDR2 YNNKEL come from the germline V gene (reference sequence).

This clonotype was counted ten times or more. The genes are TRBV12-3 or TRBV12-4 and TRBJ2-7; 10 bases are shared with TRBD2. The ends lost 5 bases at V and 8 bases at J; junction bases unmatched: 3. CDR3 size: 12 residues. The CDR3 nucleotides read TGTGCCAGCAGTCTGACTAGCGGGCAGCAGTACTTC. Encoded protein: CASSLTSGQQYF.

On this clonotype: A much more abundant neighbour one base away suggests this may be a read error. The V gene is TRBV4-1, the J gene TRBJ2-5, with 8 bases lining up with TRBD1. Germline loops: CDR1 MGHRA, CDR2 YSYEKL. CDR3 length: 17 amino acids. CDR3 region: CAGSQVIRDRRQETQYF. CDR3 DNA: TGCGCCGGCAGCCAAGTAATCCGGGACAGGAGACAAGAGACCCAGTACTTC.

Only one count was recorded for this clonotype. It may be a read error: a sequence one base away is much more abundant. This chain uses TRBV5-1 with TRBJ2-5; perhaps TRBD1 as D (6 bases). The CDR3 consists of 14 residues. Germline-derived CDR1 and CDR2 are SGHRS and YFSETQ. CDR3: CAGSLQGPQETQYF. The CDR3 DNA reads TGCGCCGGCAGCTTACAGGGACCCCAAGAGACCCAGTACTTC.

This clonotype was found many times. V and J are TRBV10-2 and TRBJ2-3; 7 bases agree with TRBD2. The trim removed 5 bases at V and 4 bases at J, leaving 9 bases unmatched. There are 15 residues in the CDR3. The germline V gene has CDR1 WSHSY and CDR2 SAAADI. The CDR3 sequence is CASSPSPTSADTQYF. The CDR3 DNA reads as TGCGCCAGCAGTCCATCCCCTACTAGCGCAGATACGCAGTATTTT.

This clonotype was counted ten times or more. This chain connects TRBV14 to TRBJ2-7; D is possibly TRBD2 (5 bases). From germline, CDR1 is SGHDN and CDR2 FVKESK. The CDR3 runs to 13 residues. V shed 2 bases and J shed 3 bases, with 8 bases lying between them. This CDR3 reads CASSQSSGYEQYF. DNA for the CDR3: TGTGCCAGCAGCCAATCCAGCGGCTACGAGCAGTACTTC.

This clonotype was seen repeatedly, ten times or more. At one boundary the junction diverges from the germline segment, which might be a read error. The V gene is TRBV7-9, the J gene TRBJ2-2, with 7 bases that match TRBD2. Germline lookup yields CDR1 SEHNR and CDR2 FQNEAQ (reference sequence). This CDR3 has 14 amino acids. CDR3 DNA sequence: TGTGCCAGCAGTTTTAGGGAGGGGACCGGGGAGCCGTTTTTT. This encodes CASSFREGTGEPFF.

The sample holds a few counts of this clonotype. The gene calls are TRBV14 and TRBJ2-4; 9 nucleotides match TRBD2. Trimming at V came to 6 bases and at J to 0 bases, leaving 9 bases not matched to a gene. Germline assignment: CDR1 SGHDN and CDR2 FVKESK. CDR3 length equals 17 residues. The CDR3 bases are TGTGCCAGCAGACCCAAGCTAGCGGGACTAGCCAAAAACATTCAGTACTTC. This encodes CASRPKLAGLAKNIQYF.

This clonotype has at least ten counts. V is TRBV5-4 and J is TRBJ2-1, with TRBD2 matching 14 bases. This CDR3 comprises 16 residues. Germline CDR1 SGHNT, CDR2 YYREEE (reference sequence). Losses at the gene ends were 4 bases for V and 8 bases for J; bases not matched to a gene: 8. CDR3 in DNA: TGTGCCAGCAGCGTTCGACTAGCGGGAGGGGGGGATGAGCAGTTCTTC. Translated: CASSVRLAGGGDEQFF.

The V call is TRBV5-1, the J call TRBJ2-2; possibly TRBD1 or TRBD2 for D (5 bases each). Germline CDR1 reads SGHRS; CDR2 reads YFSETQ. V lost 3 bases and J 0 bases, leaving 9 bases between the germline ends. The CDR3 length is 15 residues. The CDR3 bases are TGCGCCAGCAGCTCAAGAGGGGCGAACACCGGGGAGCTGTTTTTT. This translates into CASSSRGANTGELFF.